What follows is one T cell receptor beta chain and its context. This sample is part of a study of technical replicates of blood from a few donors. J lost 7 bases, V lost 0 bases, and 4 bases had no gene match. This CDR3 has 14 amino acids. Germline values: CDR1 SGHRS, CDR2 YFSETQ. Using immunoSEQ multiplex PCR, the repertoire was profiled, and TCRdb retains in-frame clones only, with some absent. Of 80,000 or so clones in the sample, 80% to 90% are singletons; the top ten hold roughly 3.7%. Material for sequencing was PBMCs. This clonotype was obtained from a human donor in good health. Some clones in this sample may be carry-over from other donors' samples. The rearrangement links TRBV5-1 to TRBJ2-3, with 8 bases lining up with TRBD1. The chain's CDR3 is CASSLGQGANTQYF. CDR3 nucleotides: TGCGCCAGCAGCTTGGGTCAGGGGGCAAATACGCAGTATTTT. Supplemented by reference TRBV5-1 and TRBJ2-3, the full variable domain reads KAGVTQTPRYLIKTRGQQVTLSCSPISGHRSVSWYQQTPGQGLQFLFEYFSETQRNKGNFPGRFSGRQFSNSRSEMNVSTLELGDSALYLCASSLGQGANTQYFGPGTRLTVL.